This T cell receptor beta chain was obtained from a study of memory B cells and T cells in multiple sclerosis. After stimulus-free culture, autoproliferating CFSE-dim and non-proliferating CFSE-high T cells were sequenced separately. Pooled replicate wells came from around 5x10^7 CFSE-labeled PBMCs cultured less than eight days without stimulus. PBMCs were labeled with roughly 0.46 uM CFSE and cultured without exogenous stimuli. Repertoires were generated with immunoSEQ multiplex PCR, while TCRdb's copy carries only in-frame clones and drops some. The sample holds around 30,000 clones, about 82% seen once. On this clone: Its target is unknown.

Overall study results and limits: Normalization was needed because clone-set size differences affected shared clonotype counts.

The germline V gene has CDR1 SEHNR and CDR2 FQNEAQ (reference sequence). V lost 11 bases to trimming and J lost 5 bases, with 11 bases between them. The CDR3 runs to 11 residues. The V and J genes are TRBV7-9 and TRBJ2-3; D is possibly TRBD2 (5 bases). This receptor was identified in a human donor with multiple sclerosis. The sample comprised PBMCs from blood kept in culture. In DNA form, the CDR3 reads TGTGCCTCCCGAGGAGGAGATACGCAGTATTTT. This translates into CASRGGDTQYF.